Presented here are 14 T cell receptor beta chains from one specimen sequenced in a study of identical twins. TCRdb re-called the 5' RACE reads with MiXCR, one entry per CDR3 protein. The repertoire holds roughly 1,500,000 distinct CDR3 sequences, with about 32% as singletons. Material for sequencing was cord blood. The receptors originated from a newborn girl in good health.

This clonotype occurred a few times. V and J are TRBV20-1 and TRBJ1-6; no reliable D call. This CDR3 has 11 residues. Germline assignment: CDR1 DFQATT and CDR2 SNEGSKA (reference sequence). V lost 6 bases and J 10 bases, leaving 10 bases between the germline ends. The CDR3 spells CSAPGLSPLHF. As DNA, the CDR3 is TGCAGTGCACCAGGCCTCTCACCCCTCCACTTT.

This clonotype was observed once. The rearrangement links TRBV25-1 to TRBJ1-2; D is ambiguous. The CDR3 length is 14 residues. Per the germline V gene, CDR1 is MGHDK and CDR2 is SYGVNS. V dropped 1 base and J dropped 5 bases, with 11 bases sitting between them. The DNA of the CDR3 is TGTGCCAGCAGTGAATCGGCGGGGAGTTATGGCTACACCTTC. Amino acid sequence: CASSESAGSYGYTF.

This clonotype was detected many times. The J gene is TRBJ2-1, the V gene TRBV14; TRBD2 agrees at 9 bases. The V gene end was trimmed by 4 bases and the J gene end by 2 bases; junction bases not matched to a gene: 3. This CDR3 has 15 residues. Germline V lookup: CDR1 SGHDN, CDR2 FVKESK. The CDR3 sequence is CASSRAGGPYNEQFF. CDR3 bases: TGTGCCAGCAGCCGGGCGGGGGGGCCCTACAATGAGCAGTTCTTC.

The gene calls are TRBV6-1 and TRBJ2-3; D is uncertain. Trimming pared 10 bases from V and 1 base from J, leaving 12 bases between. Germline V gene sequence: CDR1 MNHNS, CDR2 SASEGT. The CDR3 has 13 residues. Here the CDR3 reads CATKASRTDTQYF. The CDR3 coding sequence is TGTGCCACCAAAGCGAGCCGCACAGATACGCAGTATTTT.

The CDR3 loop reads CSARVRDSYEQYF. The CDR3 coding sequence is TGCAGTGCTAGAGTTCGGGACTCCTACGAGCAGTACTTC. The chain recombines TRBV20-1 with TRBJ2-7, with D possibly being TRBD2 (5 bases). The germline V and J ends were trimmed by 1 base and 0 bases, with 7 bases remaining between them. In germline, CDR1 is DFQATT, CDR2 SNEGSKA (reference sequence). CDR3 size: 13 residues.

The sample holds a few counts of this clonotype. In nucleotides, the CDR3 is TGTGCCAGCAGTTACTCGAGTGGAGAAGAGACCCAGTACTTC. Amino acid sequence: CASSYSSGEETQYF. The chain joins TRBV6-6 to TRBJ2-5; D gene uncertain. V was shortened by 0 bases and J by 3 bases, with 8 bases between the two germline ends. CDR1 is MNHNY and CDR2 is SVGAGI in the germline V gene (reference sequence). The CDR3 has 14 amino acids.

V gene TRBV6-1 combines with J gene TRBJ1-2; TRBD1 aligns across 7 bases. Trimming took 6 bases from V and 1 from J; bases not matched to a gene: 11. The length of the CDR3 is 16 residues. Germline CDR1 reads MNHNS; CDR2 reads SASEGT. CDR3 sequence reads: CASSRDRAWVNYGYTF. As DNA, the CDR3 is TGTGCCAGCAGCCGAGACAGGGCATGGGTTAACTATGGCTACACCTTC.

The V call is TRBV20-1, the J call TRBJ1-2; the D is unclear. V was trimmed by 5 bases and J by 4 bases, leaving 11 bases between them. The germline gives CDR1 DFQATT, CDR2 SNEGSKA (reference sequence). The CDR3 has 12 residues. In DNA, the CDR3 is TGCAGTGCTCCCGAGACGGGCTATGGCTACACCTTC. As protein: CSAPETGYGYTF.

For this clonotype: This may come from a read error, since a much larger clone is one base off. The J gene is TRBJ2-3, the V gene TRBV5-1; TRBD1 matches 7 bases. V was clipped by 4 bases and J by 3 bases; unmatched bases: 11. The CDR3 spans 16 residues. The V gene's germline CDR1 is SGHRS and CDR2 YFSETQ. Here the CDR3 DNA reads TGCGCCAGCAGCCCCAGGGGGAAGCACGCAACAGATACGCAGTATTTT. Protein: CASSPRGKHATDTQYF.

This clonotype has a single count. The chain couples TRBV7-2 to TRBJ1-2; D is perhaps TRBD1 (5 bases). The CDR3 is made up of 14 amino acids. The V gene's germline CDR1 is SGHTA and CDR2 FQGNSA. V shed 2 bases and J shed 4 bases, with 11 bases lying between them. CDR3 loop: CASSLNPGPYGYTF. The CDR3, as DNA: TGTGCCAGCAGCTTAAACCCAGGGCCCTATGGCTACACCTTC.

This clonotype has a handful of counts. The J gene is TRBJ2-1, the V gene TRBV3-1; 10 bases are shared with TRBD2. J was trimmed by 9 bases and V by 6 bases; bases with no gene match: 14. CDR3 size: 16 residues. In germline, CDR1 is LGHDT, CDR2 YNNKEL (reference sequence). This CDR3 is CASRRSPAGGPGEQFF. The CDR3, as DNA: TGTGCCAGCAGACGTTCCCCAGCGGGGGGGCCGGGTGAGCAGTTCTTC.

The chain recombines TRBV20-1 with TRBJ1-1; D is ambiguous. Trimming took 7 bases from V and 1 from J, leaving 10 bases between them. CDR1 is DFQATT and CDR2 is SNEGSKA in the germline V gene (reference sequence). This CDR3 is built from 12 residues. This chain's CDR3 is CSDSRRNTEAFF. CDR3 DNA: TGCAGTGACAGCCGCAGGAACACTGAAGCTTTCTTT.

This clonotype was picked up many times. In DNA form, the CDR3 reads TGCAGTGCTAGGCGCGACAGTAGCACAGATACGCAGTATTTT. Translated: CSARRDSSTDTQYF. The chain joins TRBV20-1 to TRBJ2-3; D is perhaps TRBD1 (5 bases). V lost 3 bases and J 0 bases, leaving 10 bases between the germline ends. The CDR3 totals 14 residues. Germline CDR1 DFQATT, CDR2 SNEGSKA (reference sequence).

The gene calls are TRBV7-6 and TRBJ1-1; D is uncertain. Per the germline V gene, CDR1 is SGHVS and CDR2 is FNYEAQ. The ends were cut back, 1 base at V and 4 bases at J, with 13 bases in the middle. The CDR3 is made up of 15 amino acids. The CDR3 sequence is CASSLVPDGPTEAFF. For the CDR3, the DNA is TGTGCCAGCAGCTTAGTGCCGGACGGACCCACTGAAGCTTTCTTT.